This T cell receptor beta chain emerged from a study of cytomegalovirus exposure and HLA in healthy donors. Study overall: Membership in the Caucasian-associated ancestry cluster was found for about four fifths of fewer than 450 genotyped donors.

Germline-derived CDR1 and CDR2 are SGHDT and YYEEEE. V lost 4 bases, J lost 2 bases, and 4 bases stayed unmatched. CDR3 length equals 14 residues. Vbeta (60) and Jbeta (13) primers were used in the PCR. The data were produced by immunoSEQ multiplex PCR, yet TCRdb's version contains in-frame clones alone and is incomplete. The table shows fewer than 300,000 clones, with 80% occurring only once. All donors participated as healthy donors of bone marrow. The TCR originated in a girl between 2 and 10 years old in good health and CMV-seronegative. The V call is TRBV5-6, the J call TRBJ2-7, with TRBD2 identical over 9 bases. Sequencing was done on a sample of PBMCs. CDR3 amino acids: CASSGASGTYEQYF. DNA for the CDR3: TGTGCCAGCAGCGGGGCTAGCGGGACCTACGAGCAGTACTTC.